This T cell receptor beta chain was found in a study of blood T cell repertoires in COVID-19. For the study at large: PBMCs, B-cell-depleted T cells, or T cells were the source of the cDNA or gDNA that made up the material.

Some clones are missing from TCRdb's copy, which holds only in-frame ones; the method was immunoSEQ multiplex PCR. The sample contains some 220,000 clones, 65% to 85% of which appear only once. CDR1 is SGHVS, CDR2 FQNEAQ, per germline. The V end lost 5 bases, the J end lost 6 bases, and 17 bases lay between the germline ends. The CDR3 loop spans 14 amino acids. The genes are TRBV7-8 and TRBJ2-7; D may be TRBD1 (6 bases). Sequences were obtained from peripheral blood. This clonotype was sampled from a woman in her 30s who had recovered from COVID-19. Here the CDR3 DNA reads TGTGCCAGCAGCGATTTCTACAGGGTGGCCGAGCAGTACTTC. Protein: CASSDFYRVAEQYF.